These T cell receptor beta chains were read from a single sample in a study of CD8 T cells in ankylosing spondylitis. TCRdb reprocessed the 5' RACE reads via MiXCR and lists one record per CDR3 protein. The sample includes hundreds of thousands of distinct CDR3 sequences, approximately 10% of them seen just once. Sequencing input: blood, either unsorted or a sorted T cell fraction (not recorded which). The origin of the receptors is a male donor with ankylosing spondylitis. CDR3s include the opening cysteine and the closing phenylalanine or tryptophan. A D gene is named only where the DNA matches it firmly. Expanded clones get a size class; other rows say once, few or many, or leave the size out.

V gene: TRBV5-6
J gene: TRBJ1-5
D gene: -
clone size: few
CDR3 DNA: TGTGCCAGCAGCTTGTTTATGGGGCCCCAGCATTTT
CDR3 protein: CASSLFMGPQHF

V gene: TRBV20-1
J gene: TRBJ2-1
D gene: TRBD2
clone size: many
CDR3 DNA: TGCAGTGCTAGAGATGGGGGACTAGCCTACAATGAGCAGTTCTTC
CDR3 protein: CSARDGGLAYNEQFF

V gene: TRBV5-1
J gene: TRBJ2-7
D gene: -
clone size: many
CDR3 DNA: TGCGCCAGCAGCTTATTCTCGGTGGTCAATCGTTACGAGCAGTACTTC
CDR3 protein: CASSLFSVVNRYEQYF

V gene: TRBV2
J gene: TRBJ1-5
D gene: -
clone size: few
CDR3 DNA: TGTGCCAGCAGCGCCAGGACATCATATAGCAATCAGCCCCAGCATTTT
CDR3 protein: CASSARTSYSNQPQHF

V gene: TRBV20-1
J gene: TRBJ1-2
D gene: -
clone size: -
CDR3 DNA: TGCAGTGCTCAGATGACCAGTGGAAACTATGGCTACACCTTC
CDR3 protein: CSAQMTSGNYGYTF

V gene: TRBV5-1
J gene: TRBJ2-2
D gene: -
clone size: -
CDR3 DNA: TGCGCCAGCAGCTTGGAGGGGGGATGGACCGGGGAGCTGTTTTTT
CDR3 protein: CASSLEGGWTGELFF

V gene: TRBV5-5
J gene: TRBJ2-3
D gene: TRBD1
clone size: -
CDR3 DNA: TGTGCCAGCAGCGACAGGGGTGGCACAGATACGCAGAATTTT
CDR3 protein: CASSDRGGTDTQNF

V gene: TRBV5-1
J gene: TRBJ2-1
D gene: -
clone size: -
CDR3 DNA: TGCGCCAGCAGCTTGGGGTTGGACAGCTCCTACAATGAGCAGTTCTTC
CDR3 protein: CASSLGLDSSYNEQFF

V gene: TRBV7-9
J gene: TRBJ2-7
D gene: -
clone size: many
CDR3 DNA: TGTGCCAGCAGCTTAGCCGGGGGTCTTGAGCAGTACTTC
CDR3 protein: CASSLAGGLEQYF

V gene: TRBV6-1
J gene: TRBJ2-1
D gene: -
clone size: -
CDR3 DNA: TGTGCCAGCAGTGAAGGCGGGGGCCGCGTTGGCAATGAGCAGTTCTTC
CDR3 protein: CASSEGGGRVGNEQFF

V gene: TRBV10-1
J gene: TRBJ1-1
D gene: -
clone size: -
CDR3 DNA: TGCGCCAGCAGTGAGTCCGGGGGAAATCATCCTGAAGCTTTCTTT
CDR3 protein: CASSESGGNHPEAFF

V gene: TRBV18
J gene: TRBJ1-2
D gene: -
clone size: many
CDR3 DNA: TGTGCCAGCTCACCACAGGGCCCGGTTAGGGATGGCTACACCTTC
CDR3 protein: CASSPQGPVRDGYTF

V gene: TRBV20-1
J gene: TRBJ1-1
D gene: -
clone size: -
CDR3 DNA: TGCAGTGCTAGCAGGGTGTATAACACTGAAGCTTTCTTT
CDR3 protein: CSASRVYNTEAFF

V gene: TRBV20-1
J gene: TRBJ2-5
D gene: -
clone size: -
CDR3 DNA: TGCAGTGCTAGAGTTGATGCGATCCAAGAGACCCAGTACTTC
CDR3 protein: CSARVDAIQETQYF

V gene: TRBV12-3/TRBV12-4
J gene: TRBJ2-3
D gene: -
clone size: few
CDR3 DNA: TGTGCCAGCAGTTTCCGGGGGCCTCCTGATACGCAGTATTTT
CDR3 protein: CASSFRGPPDTQYF

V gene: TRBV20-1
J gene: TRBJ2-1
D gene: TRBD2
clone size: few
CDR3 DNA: TGCAGTGCTAGTAGCCGCGGGGGGATTTGGAACAATGAGCAGTTCTTC
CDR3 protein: CSASSRGGIWNNEQFF

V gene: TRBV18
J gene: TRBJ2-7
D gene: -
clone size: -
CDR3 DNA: TGTGCCAGCTCACCCTTCAAGGGCGAGCAGTACTTC
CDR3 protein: CASSPFKGEQYF

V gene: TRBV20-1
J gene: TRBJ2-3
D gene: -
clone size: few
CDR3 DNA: TGCAGTGGGCGGGGGACAAGCACAGATACGCAGTATTTT
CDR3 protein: CSGRGTSTDTQYF

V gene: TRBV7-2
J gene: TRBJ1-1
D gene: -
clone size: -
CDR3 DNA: TGTGCCAGCAGCTTTGTCACTCAAGGGGGAGAAGCTTTCTTT
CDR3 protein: CASSFVTQGGEAFF

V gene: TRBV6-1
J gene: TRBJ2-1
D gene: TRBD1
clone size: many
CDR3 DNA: TGTGCCAGCACCCCCGACAGGGGACGGAGAAGTGAGCAGTTCTTC
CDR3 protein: CASTPDRGRRSEQFF

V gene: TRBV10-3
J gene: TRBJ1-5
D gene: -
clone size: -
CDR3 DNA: TGTGCCATCAGTGAGTCTGAGGATCAGCCCCAGCATTTT
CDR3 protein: CAISESEDQPQHF

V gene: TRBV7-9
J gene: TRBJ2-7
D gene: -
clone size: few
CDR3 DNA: TGTGCCAGCAGCCAATACAGCTACGAGCAGTACTTC
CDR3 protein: CASSQYSYEQYF

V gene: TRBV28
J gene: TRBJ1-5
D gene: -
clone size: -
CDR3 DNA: TGTGCCAGCAGTCCCCGGGACGGCCTCGGGCAGCCCCAGCATTTT
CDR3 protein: CASSPRDGLGQPQHF

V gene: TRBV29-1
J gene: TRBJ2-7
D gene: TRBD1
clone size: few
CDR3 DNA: TGCAGCGTTGAAACAGGGGATAGTTACGAGCAGTACTTC
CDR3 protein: CSVETGDSYEQYF

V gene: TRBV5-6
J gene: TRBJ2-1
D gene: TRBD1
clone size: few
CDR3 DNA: TGTGCCAGCAGCTTGGTGGACAGGGGCTACAATGAGCAGTTCTTC
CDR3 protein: CASSLVDRGYNEQFF

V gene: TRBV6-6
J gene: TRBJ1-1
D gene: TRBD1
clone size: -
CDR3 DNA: TGTGCCAGCATCTTTTTCAGGGGGACTGAAGCTTTCTTT
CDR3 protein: CASIFFRGTEAFF

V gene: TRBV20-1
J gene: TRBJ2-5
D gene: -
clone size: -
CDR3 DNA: TGCAGTGCTCCCCGGACAGTCCAAGAGACCCAGTACTTC
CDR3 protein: CSAPRTVQETQYF

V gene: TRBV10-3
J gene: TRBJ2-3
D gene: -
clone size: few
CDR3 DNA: TGTGCCATCAACTCAGGGCCTTCCGAATTTTGGACGCAGTATTTT
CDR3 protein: CAINSGPSEFWTQYF

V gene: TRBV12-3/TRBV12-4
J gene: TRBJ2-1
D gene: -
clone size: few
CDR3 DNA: TGTGCCTCGGGGCAACAGATCTCCTACAATGAGCAGTTCTTC
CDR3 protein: CASGQQISYNEQFF

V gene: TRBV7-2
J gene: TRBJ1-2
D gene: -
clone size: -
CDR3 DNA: TGTGCCAGCAGCGCAGGGACCTCTAACTATGGCTACACCTTC
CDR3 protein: CASSAGTSNYGYTF

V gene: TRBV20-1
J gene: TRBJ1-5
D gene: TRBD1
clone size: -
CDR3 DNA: TGCAGTGCCATAATTTGGACAGGGAACAATCAGCCCCAGCATTTT
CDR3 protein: CSAIIWTGNNQPQHF

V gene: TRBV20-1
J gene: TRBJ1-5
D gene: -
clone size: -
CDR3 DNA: TGCAGTGCTACCCACCGACGGAACTTTCAGCCCCAGCATTTT
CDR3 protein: CSATHRRNFQPQHF

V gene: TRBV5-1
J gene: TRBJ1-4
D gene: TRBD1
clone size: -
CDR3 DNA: TGCGCCAGCAGCTTGGGTGGGACAGGTGAAAAACTGTTTTTT
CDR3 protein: CASSLGGTGEKLFF

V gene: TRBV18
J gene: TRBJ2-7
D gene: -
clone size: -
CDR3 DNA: TGTGCCAGCTCACCGCGTATTGGGGGACAAACTACCTACGAGCAGTACTTC
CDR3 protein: CASSPRIGGQTTYEQYF

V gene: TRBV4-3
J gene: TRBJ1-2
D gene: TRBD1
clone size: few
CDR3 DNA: TGCGCCAGCAGCCAAGAAAGACTGGGCAGGGGGCACGGCTACACCTTC
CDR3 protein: CASSQERLGRGHGYTF

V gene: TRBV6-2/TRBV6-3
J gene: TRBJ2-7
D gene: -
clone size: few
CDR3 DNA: TGTGCCAGCAGTTACTCGATTGTCAGGACAGCCTACGAGCAGTACTTC
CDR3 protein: CASSYSIVRTAYEQYF

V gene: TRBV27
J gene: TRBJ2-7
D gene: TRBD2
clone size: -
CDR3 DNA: TGTGCCAGCAGTTCCGCGGGAGGGCCAAGGTACGAGCAGTACTTC
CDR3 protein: CASSSAGGPRYEQYF

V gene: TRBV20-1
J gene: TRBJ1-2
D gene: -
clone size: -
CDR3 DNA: TGCAGTGCTAGGGCAGGGTTAGGGGGCTACACCTTC
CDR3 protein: CSARAGLGGYTF

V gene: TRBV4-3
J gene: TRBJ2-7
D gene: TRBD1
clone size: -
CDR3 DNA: TGCGCCAGCAGCCAAGGAGACCGGACAGGGGCCGAGCAGTACTTC
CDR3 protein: CASSQGDRTGAEQYF

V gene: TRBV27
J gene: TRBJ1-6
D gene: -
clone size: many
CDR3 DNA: TGTGCCAGCAGCCTTAGGACCGGCGGTTCACCCCTCCACTTT
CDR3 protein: CASSLRTGGSPLHF

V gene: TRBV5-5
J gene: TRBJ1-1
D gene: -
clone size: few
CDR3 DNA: TGTGCCAGCAGCCAAAGGACCTGGGTGAACACTGAAGCTTTCTTT
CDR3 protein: CASSQRTWVNTEAFF

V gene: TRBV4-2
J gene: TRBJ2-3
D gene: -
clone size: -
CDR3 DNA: TGTGCCAGCAGCCAATTTGAGGGGGGGGTGGATACGCAGTATTTT
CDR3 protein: CASSQFEGGVDTQYF

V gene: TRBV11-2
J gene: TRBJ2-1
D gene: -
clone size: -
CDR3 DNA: TGTGCCAGCGGGGTGTATTACAATGAGCAGTTCTTC
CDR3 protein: CASGVYYNEQFF

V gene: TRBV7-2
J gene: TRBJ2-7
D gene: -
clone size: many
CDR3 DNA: TGTGCCAGCAGCCTGGACATATCATACGAGCAGTACTTC
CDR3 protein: CASSLDISYEQYF

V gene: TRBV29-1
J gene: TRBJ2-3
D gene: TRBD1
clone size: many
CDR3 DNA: TGCAGCGTTGAAGTGGGACAGTCCCGCAGCACAGATACGCAGTATTTT
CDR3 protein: CSVEVGQSRSTDTQYF

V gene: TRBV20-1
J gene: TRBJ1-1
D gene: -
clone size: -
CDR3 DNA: TGCAGTGCCCCGAGGGCAGGCATGAACACTGAAGCTTTCTTT
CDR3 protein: CSAPRAGMNTEAFF

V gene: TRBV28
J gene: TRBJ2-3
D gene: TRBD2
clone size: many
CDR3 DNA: TGTGCCAGCCACAGCGGGGGCCGCGATACGCAGTATTTT
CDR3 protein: CASHSGGRDTQYF

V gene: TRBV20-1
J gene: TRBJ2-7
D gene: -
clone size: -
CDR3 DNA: TGCAGTGCTAGAGATAGGCAGGGATGGATCTACGAGCAGTACTTC
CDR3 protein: CSARDRQGWIYEQYF

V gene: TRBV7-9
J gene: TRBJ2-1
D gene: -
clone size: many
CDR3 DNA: TGTGCCAGCAGAAGGGGTCGCTCCTACAATGAGCAGTTCTTC
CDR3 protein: CASRRGRSYNEQFF

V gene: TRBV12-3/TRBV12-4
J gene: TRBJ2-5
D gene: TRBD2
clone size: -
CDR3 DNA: TGTGCCAGCAGTCTTACTAGCGGGAGGGCACGGGAGACCCAGTACTTC
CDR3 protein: CASSLTSGRARETQYF

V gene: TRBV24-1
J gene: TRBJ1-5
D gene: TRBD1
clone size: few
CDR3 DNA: TGTGCCACCAGTGACCCACGACAGGGGCTCTATCAGCCCCAGCATTTT
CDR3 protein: CATSDPRQGLYQPQHF

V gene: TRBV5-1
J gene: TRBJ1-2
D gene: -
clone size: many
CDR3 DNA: TGCGCCAGCAGCTCCGCGGACAGACGAGATGGCTACACCTTC
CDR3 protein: CASSSADRRDGYTF

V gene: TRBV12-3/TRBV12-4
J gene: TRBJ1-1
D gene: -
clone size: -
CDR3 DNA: TGTGCCAGCAGTTCCCGTAACATGAACACTGAAGCTTTCTTT
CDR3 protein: CASSSRNMNTEAFF